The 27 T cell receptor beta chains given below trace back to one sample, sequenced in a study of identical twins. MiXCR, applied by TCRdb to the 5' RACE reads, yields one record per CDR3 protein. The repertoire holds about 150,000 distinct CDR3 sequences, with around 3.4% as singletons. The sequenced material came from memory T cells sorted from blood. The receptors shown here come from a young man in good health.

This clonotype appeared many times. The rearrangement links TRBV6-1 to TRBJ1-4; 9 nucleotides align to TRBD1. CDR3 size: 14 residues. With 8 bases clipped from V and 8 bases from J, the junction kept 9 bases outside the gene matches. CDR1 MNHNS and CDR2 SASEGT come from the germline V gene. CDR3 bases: TGTGCCAGCTGTACAGGGGGCGCCGGGGAAAAACTGTTTTTT. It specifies CASCTGGAGEKLFF.

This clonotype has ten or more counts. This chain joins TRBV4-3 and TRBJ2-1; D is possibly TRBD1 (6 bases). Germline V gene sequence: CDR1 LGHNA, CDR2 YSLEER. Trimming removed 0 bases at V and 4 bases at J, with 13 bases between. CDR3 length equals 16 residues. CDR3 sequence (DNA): TGCGCCAGCAGCCAAGAGACCAGGGGAAGGTACAATGAGCAGTTCTTC. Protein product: CASSQETRGRYNEQFF.

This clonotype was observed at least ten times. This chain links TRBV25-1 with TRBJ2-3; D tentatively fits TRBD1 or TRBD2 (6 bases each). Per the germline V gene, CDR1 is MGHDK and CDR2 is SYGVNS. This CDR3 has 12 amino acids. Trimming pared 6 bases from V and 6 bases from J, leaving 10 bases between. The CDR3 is CASSVGGDTQYF. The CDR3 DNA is TGTGCCAGCAGCGTAGGGGGGGATACGCAGTATTTT.

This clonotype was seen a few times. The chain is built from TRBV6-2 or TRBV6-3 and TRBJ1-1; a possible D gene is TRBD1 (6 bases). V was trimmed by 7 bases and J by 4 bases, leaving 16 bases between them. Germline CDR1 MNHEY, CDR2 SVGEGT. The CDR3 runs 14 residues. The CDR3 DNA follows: TGTGCCAGCAAGGACCTGGGGGGGCCCACTGAAGCTTTCTTT. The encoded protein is CASKDLGGPTEAFF.

The CDR3 DNA reads as TGTGCCAGCAACCCGTCAGCGGGAGTTGGCACCGGGGAGCTGTTTTTT. Protein sequence: CASNPSAGVGTGELFF. V and J are TRBV4-2 and TRBJ2-2; the match to TRBD2 covers 8 bases. Germline CDR1 and CDR2: LGHNA and YNFKEQ. Germline trimming cut 7 bases from V and 4 bases from J; bases unmatched to any gene: 11. The CDR3 contains 16 residues.

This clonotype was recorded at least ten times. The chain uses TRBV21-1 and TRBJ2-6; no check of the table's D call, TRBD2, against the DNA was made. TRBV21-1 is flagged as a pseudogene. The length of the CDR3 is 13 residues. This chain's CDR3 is CASSSGPANVLTF. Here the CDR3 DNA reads TGTGCCAGCAGCTCGGGCCCGGCCAACGTCCTGACTTTC.

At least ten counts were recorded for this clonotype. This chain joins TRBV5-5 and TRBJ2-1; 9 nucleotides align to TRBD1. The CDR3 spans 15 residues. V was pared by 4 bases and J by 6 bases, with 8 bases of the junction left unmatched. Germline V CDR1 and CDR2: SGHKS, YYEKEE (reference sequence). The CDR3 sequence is CASSVTGGAGNEQFF. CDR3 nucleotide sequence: TGTGCCAGCAGCGTAACAGGGGGCGCGGGCAATGAGCAGTTCTTC.

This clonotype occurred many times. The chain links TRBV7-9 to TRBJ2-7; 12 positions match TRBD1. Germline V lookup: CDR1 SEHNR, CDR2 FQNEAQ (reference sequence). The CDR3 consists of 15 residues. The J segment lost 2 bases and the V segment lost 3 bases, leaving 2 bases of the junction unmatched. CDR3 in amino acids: CASSLGQGAAYEQYF. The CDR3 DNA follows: TGTGCCAGCAGCTTGGGACAGGGGGCGGCCTACGAGCAGTACTTC.

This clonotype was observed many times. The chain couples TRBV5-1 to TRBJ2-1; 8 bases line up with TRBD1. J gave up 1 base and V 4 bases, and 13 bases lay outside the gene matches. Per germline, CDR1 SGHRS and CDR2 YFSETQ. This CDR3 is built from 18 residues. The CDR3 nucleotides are TGCGCCAGCAGCCCGGCCGGACAGGGAGCTAGGTCCTACAATGAGCAGTTCTTC. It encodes CASSPAGQGARSYNEQFF.

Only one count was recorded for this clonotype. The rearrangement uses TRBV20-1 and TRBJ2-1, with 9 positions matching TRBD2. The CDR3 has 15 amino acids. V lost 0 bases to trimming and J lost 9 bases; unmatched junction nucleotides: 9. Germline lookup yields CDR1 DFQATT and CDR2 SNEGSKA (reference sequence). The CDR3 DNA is TGCAGTGCTAGAGATCGCGCGGGAGGGCTTGGTGAGCAGTTCTTC. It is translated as CSARDRAGGLGEQFF.

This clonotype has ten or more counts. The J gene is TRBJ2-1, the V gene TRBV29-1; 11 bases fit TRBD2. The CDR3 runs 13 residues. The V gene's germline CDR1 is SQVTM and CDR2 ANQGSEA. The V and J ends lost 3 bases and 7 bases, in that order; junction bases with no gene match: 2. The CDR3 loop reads CSVDVAGGNEQFF. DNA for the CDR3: TGCAGCGTTGATGTAGCGGGAGGGAATGAGCAGTTCTTC.

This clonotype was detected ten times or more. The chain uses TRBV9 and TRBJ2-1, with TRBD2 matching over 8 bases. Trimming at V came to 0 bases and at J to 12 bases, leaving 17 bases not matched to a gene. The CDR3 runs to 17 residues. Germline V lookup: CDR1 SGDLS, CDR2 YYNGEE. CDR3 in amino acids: CASSVASAGGGPKGQFF. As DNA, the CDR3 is TGTGCCAGCAGCGTAGCTTCGGCGGGAGGCGGTCCCAAGGGGCAGTTCTTC.

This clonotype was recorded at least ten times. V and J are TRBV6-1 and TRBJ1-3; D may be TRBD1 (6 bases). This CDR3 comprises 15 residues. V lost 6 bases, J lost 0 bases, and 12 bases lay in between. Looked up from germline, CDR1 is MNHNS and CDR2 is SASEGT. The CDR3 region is CASRRTGSSGNTIYF. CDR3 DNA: TGTGCCAGCAGGCGTACAGGGTCCTCTGGAAACACCATATATTTT.

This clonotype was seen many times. Here the CDR3 reads CASRGYSNQPQHF. In DNA form, the CDR3 reads TGTGCCAGCAGGGGGTATAGCAATCAGCCCCAGCATTTT. V gene TRBV12-3 or TRBV12-4 combines with J gene TRBJ1-5; D call uncertain. The CDR3 runs 13 residues. V lost 6 bases to trimming and J lost 0 bases, with 6 bases between them.

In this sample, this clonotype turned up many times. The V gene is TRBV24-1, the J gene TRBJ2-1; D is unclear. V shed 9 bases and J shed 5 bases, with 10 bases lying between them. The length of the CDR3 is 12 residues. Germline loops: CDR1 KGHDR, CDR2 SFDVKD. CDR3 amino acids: CATHAENNEQFF. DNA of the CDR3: TGTGCCACCCATGCCGAAAACAATGAGCAGTTCTTC.

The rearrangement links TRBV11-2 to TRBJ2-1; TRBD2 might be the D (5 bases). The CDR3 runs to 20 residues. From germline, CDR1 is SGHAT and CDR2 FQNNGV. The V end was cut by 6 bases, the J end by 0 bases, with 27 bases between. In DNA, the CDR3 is TGTGCCAGCAGACAGACGGGGATTAGTAAATCTTCGGGCTCCTACAATGAGCAGTTCTTC. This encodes CASRQTGISKSSGSYNEQFF.

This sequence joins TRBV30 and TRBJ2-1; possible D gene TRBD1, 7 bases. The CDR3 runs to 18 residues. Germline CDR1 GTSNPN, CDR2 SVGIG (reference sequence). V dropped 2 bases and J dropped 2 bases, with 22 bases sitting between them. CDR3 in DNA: TGTGCCTGGAGTTGGACAGGTCAGGGAGGTGGACCCTACAATGAGCAGTTCTTC. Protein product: CAWSWTGQGGGPYNEQFF.

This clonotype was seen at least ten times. CDR3 in DNA: TGTGCCAGCTCCCCTTTCTCGAACAGGAAGGATCAGCCCCAGCATTTT. Translated, it gives CASSPFSNRKDQPQHF. The chain links TRBV18 to TRBJ1-5; D possibly corresponds to TRBD1 (5 bases). Trimming left V 6 bases short and J 5 bases short, with 20 bases between. CDR3 size: 16 residues. From germline, CDR1 is KGHSH and CDR2 LQKENI.

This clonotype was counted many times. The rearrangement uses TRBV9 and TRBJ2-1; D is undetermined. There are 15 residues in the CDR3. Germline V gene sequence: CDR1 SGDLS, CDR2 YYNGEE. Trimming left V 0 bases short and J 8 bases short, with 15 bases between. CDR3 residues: CASSVGPVVFHEQFF. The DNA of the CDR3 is TGTGCCAGCAGCGTAGGGCCGGTGGTATTTCATGAGCAGTTCTTC.

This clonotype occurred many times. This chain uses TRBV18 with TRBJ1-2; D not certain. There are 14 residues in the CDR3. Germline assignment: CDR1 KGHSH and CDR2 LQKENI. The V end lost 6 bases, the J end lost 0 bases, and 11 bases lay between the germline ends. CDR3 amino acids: CASSTEHSNYGYTF. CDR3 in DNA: TGTGCCAGCTCGACCGAACATTCTAACTATGGCTACACCTTC.

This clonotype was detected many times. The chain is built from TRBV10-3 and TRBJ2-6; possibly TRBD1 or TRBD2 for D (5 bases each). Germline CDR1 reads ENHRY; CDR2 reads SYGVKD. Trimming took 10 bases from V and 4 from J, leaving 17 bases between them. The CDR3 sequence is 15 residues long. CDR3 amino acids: CASRTEGSGANVLTF. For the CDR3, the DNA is TGTGCCAGCAGAACTGAGGGGTCCGGGGCCAACGTCCTGACTTTC.

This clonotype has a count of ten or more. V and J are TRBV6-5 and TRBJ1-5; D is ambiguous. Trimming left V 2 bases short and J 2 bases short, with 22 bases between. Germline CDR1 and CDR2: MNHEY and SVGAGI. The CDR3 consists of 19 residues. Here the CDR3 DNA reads TGTGCCAGCAGTTACCCTCGCCCGGCCAGCAAGGAGGGCAATCAGCCCCAGCATTTT. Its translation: CASSYPRPASKEGNQPQHF.

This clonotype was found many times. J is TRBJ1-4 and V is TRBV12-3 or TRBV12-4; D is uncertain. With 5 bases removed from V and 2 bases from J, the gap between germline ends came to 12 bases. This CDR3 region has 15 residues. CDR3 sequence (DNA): TGTGCCAGCAGTCCCGGCTGGAGGACTAATGAAAAACTGTTTTTT. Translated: CASSPGWRTNEKLFF.

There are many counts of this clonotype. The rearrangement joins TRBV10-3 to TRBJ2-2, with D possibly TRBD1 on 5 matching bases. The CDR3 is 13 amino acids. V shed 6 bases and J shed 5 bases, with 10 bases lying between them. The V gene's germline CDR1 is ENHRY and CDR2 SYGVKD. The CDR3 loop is CAIRGGATGELFF. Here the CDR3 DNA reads TGTGCCATCAGAGGTGGGGCAACCGGGGAGCTGTTTTTT.

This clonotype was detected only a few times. In nucleotides, the CDR3 is TGTGCCAGCAGTTTCCTCGTGGTGGCCGGGGAGCTGTTTTTT. This sequence encodes CASSFLVVAGELFF. The chain links TRBV12-3 or TRBV12-4 to TRBJ2-2; D remains ambiguous. CDR3 size: 14 residues. The V end lost 3 bases, the J end lost 6 bases, and 11 bases lay between the germline ends.

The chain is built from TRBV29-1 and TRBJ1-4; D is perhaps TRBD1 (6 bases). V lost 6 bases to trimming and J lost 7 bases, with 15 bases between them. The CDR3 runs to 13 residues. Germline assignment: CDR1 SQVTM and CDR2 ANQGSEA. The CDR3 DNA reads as TGCAGCGTCGACGGGGGGGCGGGTGAAAAACTGTTTTTT. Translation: CSVDGGAGEKLFF.

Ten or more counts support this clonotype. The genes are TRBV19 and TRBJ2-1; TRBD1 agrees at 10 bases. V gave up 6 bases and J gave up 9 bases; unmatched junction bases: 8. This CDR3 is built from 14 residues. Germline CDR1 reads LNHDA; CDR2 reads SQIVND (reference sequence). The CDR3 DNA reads TGTGCCAGTAGACCGGGACAGGGGTTTTCTGAGCAGTTCTTC. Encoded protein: CASRPGQGFSEQFF.